This passage covers 20 T cell receptor beta chains from one sample sequenced in a study of regulatory T cells in long-lasting Graves disease (dated by TCRdb to the early 2020s). The library was built by means of multiplex PCR. The instrument given in TCRdb is Illumina HiSeq 4000. TCR beta libraries were built with iRepertoire HTBI primers and Arm-PCR amplification of CDR3 regions. TCRdb's own reprocessing of the public reads used fastp at Q25 and MiXCR and kept productive beta chains. Rows matching on CDR3 protein sequence are summarized as one entry with the most common DNA and genes. This sample has approximately 400,000 distinct CDR3 sequences in its table, and approximately 15% of those were observed once. The ten most abundant clones make up approximately 7.8% of the sample. The sample's time point, from its label and the paper: newly diagnosed GD, antithyroid drugs for less than 3 months. RNA was extracted from PBMCs in TRIzol for both TCR sequencing and RNA sequencing.

The same sample was also studied in work on T cells in Graves' hyperthyroidism and ophthalmopathy.

Sequenced material: peripheral blood mononuclear cells (PBMCs), taken at new diagnosis, from a patient treated with antithyroid drugs. Every receptor here comes from a middle-aged woman with Graves disease. Donor details come from another sample of the same person, matched by shared clones.

There are many counts of this clonotype. This sequence joins TRBV28 and TRBJ1-3, with D possibly matching TRBD1 (5 bases). The CDR3 extends over 18 amino acids. V lost 3 bases, J lost 0 bases, and 18 bases lay in between. Germline CDR1 and CDR2: MDHEN and SYDVKM. CDR3: CASSFPDSLGISGNTIYF. The CDR3 DNA sequence: TGTGCCAGCAGTTTCCCCGACAGCTTGGGTATCTCTGGAAACACCATATATTTT.

Ten or more counts support this clonotype. As DNA, the CDR3 is TGTGCCAGCAGCCAAGATCGCCCGGCCACCCAGTACTTC. Translated: CASSQDRPATQYF. The chain links TRBV14 to TRBJ2-5, with D hard to call. Trimming shortened V by 0 bases and J by 8 bases, and 10 bases separated the two germline ends. This CDR3 is 13 amino acids long. Germline V gives CDR1 SGHDN, CDR2 FVKESK.

At least ten counts were recorded for this clonotype. The chain employs TRBV5-6 and TRBJ2-7; D possibly uses TRBD1 or TRBD2 (5 bases each). This CDR3 contains 13 residues. In germline, CDR1 is SGHDT, CDR2 YYEEEE. V lost 4 bases, J lost 3 bases, and 11 bases lay in between. CDR3 loop: CASSRWGSYEQYF. CDR3 nucleotide sequence: TGTGCCAGCAGCCGATGGGGGAGCTACGAGCAGTACTTC.

At least ten counts were recorded for this clonotype. V and J are TRBV28 and TRBJ2-7; no reliable D call. The CDR3 extends over 13 amino acids. V gave up 7 bases and J gave up 6 bases, with 16 bases separating them. CDR1 MDHEN and CDR2 SYDVKM come from the germline V gene. The CDR3 DNA follows: TGTGCCAGCAATACCACGCCTCTAAGCGAGCAGTACTTC. Residues: CASNTTPLSEQYF.

At least ten counts were recorded for this clonotype. The chain joins TRBV19 to TRBJ2-4, with TRBD2 identical over 11 bases. The CDR3 spans 16 residues. From germline, CDR1 is LNHDA and CDR2 SQIVND (reference sequence). V gave up 7 bases and J gave up 2 bases; unmatched junction bases: 7. The CDR3 loop reads CASMKTSGTSKNIQYF. The CDR3 DNA sequence: TGTGCCAGTATGAAGACTAGCGGGACATCCAAAAACATTCAGTACTTC.

This sequence joins TRBV19 and TRBJ1-5, with D unresolved. Trimming pared 3 bases from V and 4 bases from J, leaving 10 bases between. CDR1 is LNHDA, CDR2 SQIVND, per germline (reference sequence). CDR3 length: 14 amino acids. The CDR3 reads CASSISPGNQPQHF. The CDR3 region has the DNA TGTGCCAGTAGTATCTCCCCGGGGAATCAGCCCCAGCATTTT.

This clonotype was recorded many times. The gene calls are TRBV27 and TRBJ2-1; D ambiguous. The CDR3 runs to 16 residues. V lost 6 bases to trimming and J lost 0 bases, with 15 bases between them. Germline V gene data show CDR1 as MNHEY and CDR2 as SMNVEV (reference sequence). For the CDR3, the DNA is TGTGCCAGCAGAACGACGGTTGAACGCTCCTACAATGAGCAGTTCTTC. Translation gives CASRTTVERSYNEQFF.

This clonotype was recorded at least ten times. V and J are TRBV28 and TRBJ1-5; 12 bases are shared with TRBD1. Germline V CDR1 and CDR2: MDHEN, SYDVKM. The trim removed 6 bases at V and 5 bases at J, leaving 5 bases unmatched. There are 15 residues in the CDR3. The CDR3 bases are TGTGCCAGCAGGGGGACAGGGGGCGCCTATCAGCCCCAGCATTTT. Encoded protein: CASRGTGGAYQPQHF.

This clonotype appeared a few times. V usage is TRBV20-1 and J usage is TRBJ1-6; TRBD1 agrees at 7 bases. Germline CDR1 reads DFQATT; CDR2 reads SNEGSKA (reference sequence). The CDR3 consists of 14 residues. V lost 1 base, J lost 9 bases, and 6 bases stayed unmatched. Written as DNA, the CDR3 is TGCAGTGCTAGAGGACAGGGACGAGCTTCACCCCTCCACTTT. Protein sequence: CSARGQGRASPLHF.

This clonotype was seen a few times. J is TRBJ2-7 and V is TRBV20-1; 7 bases align to TRBD2. The ends lost 0 bases at V and 3 bases at J; junction bases unmatched: 5. The CDR3 runs to 14 residues. Looked up from germline, CDR1 is DFQATT and CDR2 is SNEGSKA (reference sequence). Here the CDR3 DNA reads TGCAGTGCTAGAGATCTGGCGGGAGTCTACGAGCAGTACTTC. As protein: CSARDLAGVYEQYF.

The rearrangement links TRBV6-2 or TRBV6-3 to TRBJ2-7, with 7 bases matching TRBD1. The CDR3 has 15 amino acids. Germline V CDR1 and CDR2: MNHEY, SVGEGT. The junction had 6 bases not matched to a gene; V was cut back by 2 bases and J by 2 bases. CDR3 nucleotide sequence: TGTGCCAGCAGTTACGTACAGGGGACGACCTACGAGCAGTACTTC. Its translation is CASSYVQGTTYEQYF.

This clonotype has a count of ten or more. The V and J genes are TRBV11-2 and TRBJ2-1; 10 nucleotides match TRBD2. V was clipped by 3 bases and J by 4 bases; unmatched bases: 3. Germline CDR1 and CDR2: SGHAT and FQNNGV. The CDR3 totals 15 residues. The CDR3 coding sequence is TGTGCCAGCAGCTTTGGGACTAGCGTTTACAATGAGCAGTTCTTC. Residues: CASSFGTSVYNEQFF.

This rearrangement joins TRBV6-2 or TRBV6-3 to TRBJ2-1; TRBD2 agrees at 11 bases. The V and J ends lost 4 bases and 5 bases, in that order; junction bases with no gene match: 4. The CDR3 is made up of 15 amino acids. Germline CDR1 is MNHEY and CDR2 is SVGEGT. The CDR3 loop reads CASSLAGGPHNEQFF. Written as DNA, the CDR3 is TGTGCCAGCAGTTTAGCGGGAGGGCCCCACAATGAGCAGTTCTTC.

This clonotype has a count of ten or more. This chain links TRBV11-3 with TRBJ2-7, with TRBD2 identical over 10 bases. The CDR3 length is 15 residues. Germline V gives CDR1 SGHNT, CDR2 YENEEA. The trim removed 2 bases at V and 3 bases at J, leaving 4 bases unmatched. As DNA, the CDR3 is TGTGCCAGCAGCTTAAGGACTAGCGGTTACTACGAGCAGTACTTC. Its protein product is CASSLRTSGYYEQYF.

A single count supports this clonotype. This chain joins TRBV4-3 and TRBJ2-7; 7 bases match TRBD2. The V gene's germline CDR1 is LGHNA and CDR2 YSLEER. The CDR3 totals 15 residues. After removal of 1 base from V and 7 bases from J, the junction contained 10 bases not matched to a gene. This chain's CDR3 is CASSQAPAGVGEQYF. The CDR3 DNA reads as TGCGCCAGCAGCCAAGCTCCGGCGGGAGTAGGTGAGCAGTACTTC.

This clonotype turned up a few times. The gene calls are TRBV10-3 and TRBJ2-3; D is uncertain. Germline CDR1 ENHRY, CDR2 SYGVKD. Trimming removed 7 bases at V and 2 bases at J, with 7 bases between. The CDR3 length is 12 residues. CDR3 DNA: TGTGCCATCAAGAATGACACAGATACGCAGTATTTT. Translation: CAIKNDTDTQYF.

This clonotype was seen a few times. A much more abundant neighbour one base away suggests this may be a read error. The CDR3 carries no conserved terminal phenylalanine or tryptophan, so it likely arises from a read error. V and J are TRBV10-3 and TRBJ1-2; D remains unclear. V shed 2 bases and J shed 5 bases, with 9 bases lying between them. The CDR3 contains 13 residues. Germline assignment: CDR1 ENHRY and CDR2 SYGVKD. The CDR3 sequence is CAISEVREYGYTL. In nucleotides, the CDR3 is TGTGCCATCAGTGAGGTTAGGGAGTATGGCTACACCCTC.

The J gene is TRBJ2-1, the V gene TRBV9; 8 positions agree with TRBD2. CDR1 and CDR2 (germline): SGDLS, YYNGEE. The CDR3 runs 15 residues. Unmatched junction bases numbered 3, after V lost 0 bases and J lost 4 bases. The CDR3 spells CASSVDGRVYNEQFF. CDR3 DNA: TGTGCCAGCAGCGTAGACGGGAGGGTTTACAATGAGCAGTTCTTC.

This clonotype was picked up many times. This chain links TRBV27 with TRBJ2-7; either TRBD1 or TRBD2 may fit D (5 bases each). This CDR3 spans 13 amino acids. The ends were cut back, 5 bases at V and 0 bases at J, with 8 bases in the middle. Germline V gene lookup returns CDR1 MNHEY and CDR2 SMNVEV (reference sequence). The CDR3 DNA reads as TGTGCCAGCAGTGGGACCGCCTCCTACGAGCAGTACTTC. Translating it yields CASSGTASYEQYF.

This clonotype was recorded at least ten times. V gene TRBV28 combines with J gene TRBJ1-2; TRBD1 is a possible D gene (5 bases). This CDR3 is built from 13 residues. Germline V gene lookup returns CDR1 MDHEN and CDR2 SYDVKM. Trimming removed 6 bases at V and 2 bases at J, with 10 bases between. The CDR3 DNA reads TGTGCCAGCAGCCCGGGGGTAAACTATGGCTACACCTTC. Its protein product is CASSPGVNYGYTF.